The rows below give T cell receptor beta chains drawn from one sample of a study of Ad26.COV2.S vaccination and SARS-CoV-2 variants. Here immunoSEQ multiplex PCR was the method, and the copy in TCRdb shows in-frame clones only, minus some. Found here are approximately 450,000 clones, 75% to 95% of them singletons; the top ten hold 9.5% to 15%. The sequencing used peripheral blood, collected in a trial of Ad26.COV2.S vaccine versus placebo. The receptors were gathered from a person aged 18 to 65 who received the Ad26.COV2.S COVID-19 vaccine or a placebo. Each CDR3 is given without its conserved first and last residue.

J gene,V gene,CDR3 protein
TRBJ2-5,TRBV7-2,ASSLDPRQETQY
TRBJ2-7,TRBV12-3/TRBV12-4,ASSLFTYEQY
TRBJ2-3,TRBV28,ASSNTIGTDTQY
TRBJ1-1,TRBV20-1,SDGGGPEAF
TRBJ1-1,TRBV20-1,SASMANTEAF
TRBJ2-3,TRBV5-4,ASSKQQGDTQY
TRBJ1-1,TRBV12-3/TRBV12-4,ASKRPGGTEAF
TRBJ1-1,TRBV2,ASTDRGRGTEAF
TRBJ2-3,TRBV25-1,ASSELLGSLVPDTQY
TRBJ1-2,TRBV6-5,ASSNPGQYGYT
TRBJ2-7,TRBV18,ASSPQGVDYEQY
TRBJ2-7,TRBV18,ASSPTGGEQY
TRBJ2-7,TRBV6-2/TRBV6-3,ASSSAQGVAYEQY
TRBJ2-6,TRBV7-9,ASSPGTSGSGANVLT
TRBJ2-3,TRBV19,ASSRLAGTTDTQY
TRBJ2-1,TRBV5-5,ASSPSGLAVYNEQF
TRBJ2-2,TRBV6-5,ASSYGQWDTGELF
TRBJ2-1,TRBV7-2,ASSLFSRVGDEQF
TRBJ2-2,TRBV10-3,AILEATGELF
TRBJ2-1,TRBV4-3,ASSQDFEGLPYNEQF
TRBJ2-2,TRBV4-1,ASSQVIAGGPGELF
TRBJ2-7,TRBV18,ASSPAPATGRVTTQQY
TRBJ2-1,TRBV19,ASSMGLQGSF
TRBJ1-2,TRBV11-2,ASSLHQGAYGYT
TRBJ2-7,TRBV2,ASSPLWGQGSYEQY
TRBJ1-1,TRBV18,ASSHSYGTAGDRGVNTEAF
TRBJ2-1,TRBV3-1/TRBV3-2,ASSQEYGEQF
TRBJ1-1,TRBV12-5,ASGLVWVPDTNTEAF
TRBJ2-3,TRBV14,ASSQDLFGLTDTQY
TRBJ1-1,TRBV5-6,ASSLFWNTEAF
TRBJ2-1,TRBV7-9,ASDLGASYNEQF
TRBJ2-7,TRBV14,ASSQDRLALHEQY
TRBJ2-1,TRBV24-1,ATSDPGLTEQF
TRBJ2-3,TRBV24-1,ATSDPTGTGGVYTQY
TRBJ1-2,TRBV18,ASSPQGGTGYT
TRBJ2-2,TRBV2,ASSRLAGNTGELF
TRBJ2-3,TRBV30,AWSSGRVDTQY
TRBJ1-4,TRBV5-8,ASTLGPGVEQLF
TRBJ2-1,TRBV4-1,ASSQGVPQGEQF
TRBJ1-2,TRBV9,ASSVGQGRMDGYT
TRBJ2-7,TRBV9,ASSVGGQGAVEQY
TRBJ1-5,TRBV28,ASTSGTAINQPQH
TRBJ1-3,TRBV4-3,ASSDRAGNTIY
TRBJ2-1,TRBV20-1,SASRDDEQF
TRBJ2-2,TRBV7-9,ASSLGVERGPGTGELF
TRBJ2-1,TRBV6-4,ASSDSEGASNEQF
TRBJ2-3,TRBV7-8,ASSPTDTQY
TRBJ2-1,TRBV7-2,ASSPRTSGSIEQF
TRBJ2-3,TRBV7-9,ASSLVVGEADTQY
TRBJ2-5,TRBV11-2,ASSLDLGQSETQY
TRBJ2-2,TRBV6-2/TRBV6-3,ASSGTRGTGELF
TRBJ1-1,TRBV27,ASSFGRGNTEAF
TRBJ1-4,TRBV5-4,ASSSGLTNEKLF
TRBJ2-7,TRBV19,ASSKGHLSYEQY
TRBJ2-7,TRBV18,ASSPLRQGTYEQY